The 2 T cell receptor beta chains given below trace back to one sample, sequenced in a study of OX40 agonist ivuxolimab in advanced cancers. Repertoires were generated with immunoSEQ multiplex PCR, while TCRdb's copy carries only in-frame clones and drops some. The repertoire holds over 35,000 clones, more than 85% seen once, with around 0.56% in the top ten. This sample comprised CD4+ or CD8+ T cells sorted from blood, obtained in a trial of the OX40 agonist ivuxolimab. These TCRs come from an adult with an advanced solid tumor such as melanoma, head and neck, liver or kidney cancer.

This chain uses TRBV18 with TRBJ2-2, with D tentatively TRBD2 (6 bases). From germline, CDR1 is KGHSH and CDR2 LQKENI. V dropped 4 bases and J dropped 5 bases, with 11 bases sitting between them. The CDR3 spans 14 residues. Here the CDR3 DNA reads TGTGCCAGCTCACAGCGGAGGGAAACCGGGGAGCTGTTTTTT. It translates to CASSQRRETGELFF.

The chain's CDR3 is CASSPPGGPGNTEAFF. CDR3 in DNA: TGTGCCAGCAGCCCACCGGGTGGGCCAGGAAACACTGAAGCTTTCTTT. V gene TRBV5-6 combines with J gene TRBJ1-1; no reliable D call. The germline V gene has CDR1 SGHDT and CDR2 YYEEEE. This CDR3 is built from 16 residues. With 4 bases removed from V and 2 bases from J, the gap between germline ends came to 18 bases. The variable domain in full, with the rest retrieved from reference TRBV5-6 and TRBJ1-1, is DAGVTQSPTHLIKTRGQQVTLRCSPKSGHDTVSWYQQALGQGPQFIFQYYEEEERQRGNFPDRFSGHQFPNYSSELNVNALLLGDSALYLCASSPPGGPGNTEAFFGQGTRLTVV.